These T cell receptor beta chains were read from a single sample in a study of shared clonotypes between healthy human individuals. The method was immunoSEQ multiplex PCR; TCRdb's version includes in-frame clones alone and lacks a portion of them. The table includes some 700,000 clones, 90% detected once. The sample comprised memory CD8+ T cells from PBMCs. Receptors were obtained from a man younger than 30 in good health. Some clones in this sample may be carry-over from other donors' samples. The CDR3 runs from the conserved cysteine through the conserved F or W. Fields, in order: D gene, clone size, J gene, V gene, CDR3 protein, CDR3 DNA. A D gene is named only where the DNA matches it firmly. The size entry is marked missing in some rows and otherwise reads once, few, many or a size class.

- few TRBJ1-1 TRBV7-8 CASSFSPSNTEAFF TGTGCCAGCAGCTTCTCTCCGAGTAACACTGAAGCTTTCTTT
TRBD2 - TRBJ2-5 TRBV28 CASRTPREVAGETQYF TGTGCCAGCAGAACCCCTCGGGAGGTCGCCGGTGAGACCCAGTACTTC
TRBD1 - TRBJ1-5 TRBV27 CASSGTAYSNQPQHF TGTGCCAGCAGCGGGACAGCCTATAGCAATCAGCCCCAGCATTTT
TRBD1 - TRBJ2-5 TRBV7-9 CASSPNFRTGKETQYF TGTGCCAGCAGCCCAAACTTCCGGACAGGGAAAGAGACCCAGTACTTC
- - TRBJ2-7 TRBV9 CASSGGGTPSYEQYF TGTGCCAGCAGCGGGGGAGGGACACCTTCCTACGAGCAGTACTTC
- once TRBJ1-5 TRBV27 CASSLFLGGNQPQHF TGTGCCAGCAGTTTATTTTTGGGCGGGAATCAGCCCCAGCATTTT
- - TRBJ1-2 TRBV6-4 CASPFRRTADIVDYGYTF TGTGCCAGTCCTTTTCGCAGGACAGCCGACATAGTGGACTATGGCTACACCTTC
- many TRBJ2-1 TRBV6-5 CASSTDSRLYNEQFF TGTGCCAGCAGTACAGACAGCAGGCTCTACAATGAGCAGTTCTTC
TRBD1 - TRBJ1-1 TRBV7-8 CASSPSIGQGNTEAFF TGTGCCAGCAGCCCTTCCATTGGACAGGGGAACACTGAAGCTTTCTTT
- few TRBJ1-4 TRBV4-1 CASSQPEGANEKLFF TGCGCCAGCAGCCAACCGGAGGGAGCTAATGAAAAACTGTTTTTT
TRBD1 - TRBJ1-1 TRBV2 CASETGVLTEAFF TGTGCCAGCGAAACAGGGGTCTTGACTGAAGCTTTCTTT
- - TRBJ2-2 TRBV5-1 CASSPHAGRENTGELFF TGCGCCAGCAGTCCCCATGCCGGCAGGGAGAACACCGGGGAGCTGTTTTTT
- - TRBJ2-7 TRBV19 CASSTGTDGHEQYF TGTGCCAGTAGTACCGGGACGGACGGCCACGAGCAGTACTTC
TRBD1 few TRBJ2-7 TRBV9 CASSGRDSYEQYF TGTGCCAGCAGCGGCCGGGACAGCTACGAGCAGTACTTC
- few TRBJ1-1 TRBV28 CASSFYQANTEAFF TGTGCCAGCAGTTTCTACCAAGCGAACACTGAAGCTTTCTTT